These 32 T cell receptor beta chains were sequenced from one sample in a study of cytomegalovirus exposure and HLA in healthy donors. The PCR ran on 60 Vbeta and 13 Jbeta primers. The protocol was immunoSEQ multiplex PCR, while the TCRdb copy is restricted to in-frame clones and leaves out a portion. The sample yields approximately 120,000 clones, around 81% seen once. Sequenced input: PBMCs. The source of these receptors is a woman in her 30s in good health and CMV-seronegative.

The chain has TRBV7-9 and TRBJ1-4, with 7 bases aligning to TRBD1. V shed 3 bases and J 4 bases; nucleotides not matched to a gene: 2. The CDR3 is made up of 14 amino acids. The germline gives CDR1 SEHNR, CDR2 FQNEAQ (reference sequence). The DNA for the CDR3 is TGTGCCAGCAGCTTCGGGACAGATAATGAAAAACTGTTTTTT. Translating gives CASSFGTDNEKLFF.

The chain employs TRBV6-5 and TRBJ2-3; 11 bases fit TRBD1. V lost 6 bases and J lost 3; bases outside the gene matches: 5. The germline V gene has CDR1 MNHEY and CDR2 SVGAGI. The CDR3 runs to 15 residues. The CDR3 here is CASSQGTGGTDTQYF. The CDR3 nucleotides are TGTGCCAGCAGCCAGGGGACAGGGGGAACAGATACGCAGTATTTT.

V gene TRBV19 combines with J gene TRBJ1-5; TRBD1 might be the D (5 bases). V was shortened by 5 bases and J by 6 bases, with 14 bases between the two germline ends. Germline assignment: CDR1 LNHDA and CDR2 SQIVND (reference sequence). CDR3 length: 14 residues. DNA of the CDR3: TGTGCCAGTAGTTCATCAGGGTCGCCTCAGCCCCAGCATTTT. It specifies CASSSSGSPQPQHF.

This chain joins TRBV9 and TRBJ2-4; D is perhaps TRBD2 (6 bases). This CDR3 region has 16 residues. Between the trimmed V and J ends, which lost 0 bases and 4 bases, there was a span of 14 bases. In germline, CDR1 is SGDLS, CDR2 YYNGEE. CDR3 residues: CASSVDDGRRKNIQYF. The CDR3 nucleotides are TGTGCCAGCAGCGTAGATGACGGGAGACGGAAAAACATTCAGTACTTC.

The chain joins TRBV9 to TRBJ2-7; 9 bases fit TRBD1. Germline CDR1 SGDLS, CDR2 YYNGEE. Trimming at V came to 3 bases and at J to 5 bases, leaving 9 bases not matched to a gene. This CDR3 contains 15 residues. The CDR3 here is CASSAPGTGIDEQYF. The CDR3 coding sequence is TGTGCCAGCAGCGCCCCCGGGACAGGGATTGACGAGCAGTACTTC.

The CDR3 DNA sequence: TGCGCCAGCAGACTTCTCCTGGGGCCAAATAGCACAGATACGCAGTATTTT. Translated: CASRLLLGPNSTDTQYF. The J gene is TRBJ2-3, the V gene TRBV10-1; D might be TRBD1 (5 bases). V lost 6 bases, J lost 0 bases, and 19 bases lay in between. Germline values: CDR1 WNHNN, CDR2 SYGVQD (reference sequence). There are 17 residues in the CDR3.

The chain uses TRBV5-1 and TRBJ1-4; 9 positions agree with TRBD1. The V segment lost 0 bases and the J segment 6 bases; nucleotides outside the gene matches: 3. CDR3 length: 15 residues. Per the germline V gene, CDR1 is SGHRS and CDR2 is YFSETQ. The CDR3 protein is CASSLGGTGYEKLFF. CDR3 nucleotide sequence: TGCGCCAGCAGCTTGGGAGGGACAGGGTATGAAAAACTGTTTTTT.

The J gene is TRBJ2-7, the V gene TRBV7-9, with 7 bases matching TRBD1. This CDR3 has 14 amino acids. Trimming cost V 6 bases and J 3 bases; bases outside gene matches: 8. Per the germline V gene, CDR1 is SEHNR and CDR2 is FQNEAQ (reference sequence). The CDR3 is CASRAGTDLYEQYF. CDR3 sequence (DNA): TGTGCCAGCAGAGCCGGGACAGACCTCTACGAGCAGTACTTC.

The chain is built from TRBV21-1 and TRBJ2-7; the table's D call, TRBD2, has no DNA check behind it. TRBV21-1 is a known pseudogene. The CDR3 length is 14 residues. The CDR3 sequence: CASGSGSTLYEQYF. For the CDR3, the DNA is TGTGCCAGCGGTAGCGGGAGTACCCTCTACGAGCAGTACTTC.

This sequence joins TRBV5-1 and TRBJ2-3; D gene ambiguous. The CDR3 length is 15 residues. The germline gives CDR1 SGHRS, CDR2 YFSETQ. V was pared by 0 bases and J by 4 bases, with 12 bases between. DNA of the CDR3: TGCGCCAGCAGCTTGGGCTCCGCGGTTCCAGATACGCAGTATTTT. Its translation: CASSLGSAVPDTQYF. Variable domain in full (rest from reference TRBV5-1 and TRBJ2-3): KAGVTQTPRYLIKTRGQQVTLSCSPISGHRSVSWYQQTPGQGLQFLFEYFSETQRNKGNFPGRFSGRQFSNSRSEMNVSTLELGDSALYLCASSLGSAVPDTQYFGPGTRLTVL.

The rearrangement uses TRBV11-2 and TRBJ2-5; 12 nucleotides agree with TRBD2. Trimming took 4 bases from V and 1 from J; bases not matched to a gene: 7. Germline V CDR1 and CDR2: SGHAT, FQNNGV. This CDR3 spans 17 amino acids. The CDR3, as DNA: TGTGCCAGCAGCTCCCAGGGACTAGCGGGTCCCCAAGAGACCCAGTACTTC. It specifies CASSSQGLAGPQETQYF.

This rearrangement joins TRBV5-4 to TRBJ2-7; TRBD2 matches at 7 bases. The CDR3 runs 14 residues. V lost 4 bases, J lost 0 bases, and 4 bases stayed unmatched. The germline CDR1 and CDR2 sequences are SGHNT and YYREEE (reference sequence). CDR3 protein: CASSTREVSYEQYF. The CDR3 DNA sequence: TGTGCCAGCAGCACCCGGGAGGTCTCCTACGAGCAGTACTTC.

The V gene is TRBV4-1, the J gene TRBJ2-2; unclear D gene. This CDR3 has 17 residues. CDR1 and CDR2 (germline): MGHRA, YSYEKL. V was clipped by 1 base and J by 3 bases, with 15 bases between them. The CDR3 is CASSQVDLVVHTGELFF. The CDR3 nucleotides read TGCGCCAGCAGCCAAGTAGATCTAGTGGTACACACCGGGGAGCTGTTTTTT.

The chain links TRBV7-9 to TRBJ2-3; no definite D call. CDR3 length: 14 amino acids. CDR1 is SEHNR, CDR2 FQNEAQ, per germline (reference sequence). V lost 1 base, J lost 0 bases, and 5 bases lay in between. The CDR3 nucleotides read TGTGCCAGCAGCTTAGGAACTAGCACAGATACGCAGTATTTT. Translation gives CASSLGTSTDTQYF.

The rearrangement joins TRBV23-1 to TRBJ2-5, with 8 nucleotides matching TRBD1. TRBV23-1 is assigned to the ORF class and has an uncertain function. J gave up 5 bases and V 1 base, and 6 bases lay outside the gene matches. The CDR3 sequence is 15 residues long. The CDR3 DNA follows: TGCGCCAGCAGTCAATTCCAGGGGGCGGATGAGACCCAGTACTTC. The encoded protein is CASSQFQGADETQYF.

In this sample, this clone turned up once. The genes are TRBV27 and TRBJ1-6; tentatively, D is TRBD1 (5 bases). CDR3 length: 14 amino acids. Trimming took 2 bases from V and 9 from J, leaving 11 bases between them. Germline lookup yields CDR1 MNHEY and CDR2 SMNVEV (reference sequence). The CDR3 nucleotides are TGTGCCAGCAGTTTACAGGGATGGGGTTCACCCCTCCACTTT. This gives the protein CASSLQGWGSPLHF.

The V call is TRBV6-6, the J call TRBJ1-4, with 9 bases that match TRBD1. V shed 5 bases and J 5 bases; nucleotides not matched to a gene: 6. The CDR3 covers 15 residues. From germline, CDR1 is MNHNY and CDR2 SVGAGI (reference sequence). CDR3 loop: CASSITGGENEKLFF. In DNA form, the CDR3 reads TGTGCCAGCAGTATTACAGGGGGCGAAAATGAAAAACTGTTTTTT.

J is TRBJ2-7 and V is TRBV19; TRBD2 matches 8 bases. V dropped 0 bases and J dropped 7; count of bases not matched to a gene: 8. CDR1 LNHDA and CDR2 SQIVND come from the germline V gene (reference sequence). This CDR3 spans 15 amino acids. The CDR3 loop is CASSIDGAGVGEQYF. The CDR3, as DNA: TGTGCCAGTAGTATAGATGGAGCGGGAGTGGGAGAGCAGTACTTC.

This sequence joins TRBV28 and TRBJ1-1; 8 nucleotides line up with TRBD1. The V and J ends lost 6 bases and 2 bases, in that order; junction bases with no gene match: 5. The CDR3 is made up of 14 amino acids. Germline lookup yields CDR1 MDHEN and CDR2 SYDVKM. The CDR3 sequence is CASSPTGANTEAFF. The CDR3 nucleotides read TGTGCCAGCAGCCCGACAGGGGCAAACACTGAAGCTTTCTTT.

This clone came up once. The chain recombines TRBV5-1 with TRBJ1-2, with D tentatively TRBD1 (6 bases). The CDR3 is 15 amino acids. Germline CDR1 reads SGHRS; CDR2 reads YFSETQ. Between the trimmed V and J ends, which lost 4 bases and 7 bases, there was a span of 20 bases. CDR3 sequence reads: CASSREGGEWSGYTF. CDR3 nucleotide sequence: TGCGCCAGCAGCCGGGAGGGGGGCGAATGGTCTGGCTACACCTTC.

J is TRBJ1-1 and V is TRBV4-1; D gene uncertain. V shed 4 bases and J shed 1 base, with 13 bases lying between them. Germline CDR1 reads MGHRA; CDR2 reads YSYEKL. This CDR3 has 15 residues. In DNA, the CDR3 is TGCGCCAGCAGCCTTCGAGGGCCGAAGAACACTGAAGCTTTCTTT. It encodes CASSLRGPKNTEAFF.

The table lists this clone with a count of one. The genes are TRBV19 and TRBJ2-7; D might be TRBD1 (7 bases). The ends were cut back, 3 bases at V and 2 bases at J, with 11 bases in the middle. The CDR3 is 14 residues long. CDR1 LNHDA and CDR2 SQIVND come from the germline V gene (reference sequence). Here the CDR3 reads CASSIDREAYEQYF. CDR3 nucleotides: TGTGCCAGTAGTATCGACAGGGAGGCCTACGAGCAGTACTTC.

The V gene is TRBV28, the J gene TRBJ1-2; TRBD1 matches 7 bases. The V gene's germline CDR1 is MDHEN and CDR2 SYDVKM. The CDR3 totals 14 residues. After removal of 10 bases from V and 2 bases from J, the junction contained 10 bases not matched to a gene. The CDR3 region has the DNA TGTGCCACTCTTAAGGGGGCGGGGAACTATGGCTACACCTTC. It encodes CATLKGAGNYGYTF.

This chain uses TRBV6-4 with TRBJ2-1; TRBD2 matches 9 bases. The CDR3 loop spans 14 amino acids. V shed 4 bases, J shed 8 bases, and the junction held 6 bases outside the gene matches. The V gene's germline CDR1 is MRHNA and CDR2 SNTAGT. CDR3 DNA sequence: TGTGCCAGCAGTGTTGGAGTAGCGGGAGATGAGCAGTTCTTC. Translated, it gives CASSVGVAGDEQFF.

In this sample, this clone turned up once. The rearrangement joins TRBV19 to TRBJ2-3; 9 bases line up with TRBD1. V shed 5 bases, J shed 2 bases, and the junction held 17 bases outside the gene matches. Germline CDR1 and CDR2: LNHDA and SQIVND (reference sequence). CDR3 length: 19 residues. Written as DNA, the CDR3 is TGTGCCAGTAGTCCAGGGGCCAGGTCCGGGACAGGGAACACAGATACGCAGTATTTT. As protein: CASSPGARSGTGNTDTQYF.

This rearrangement joins TRBV6-5 to TRBJ2-5, with D uncertain. Germline V lookup: CDR1 MNHEY, CDR2 SVGAGI. The CDR3 loop spans 11 amino acids. Trimming left V 6 bases short and J 1 base short, with 3 bases between. The CDR3 coding sequence is TGTGCCAGCAGGCGCCAAGAGACCCAGTACTTC. It is translated as CASRRQETQYF.

This clone was observed a few times. This rearrangement joins TRBV7-2 to TRBJ1-2, with D tentatively TRBD1 (5 bases). Trimming shortened V by 1 base and J by 4 bases, and 7 bases separated the two germline ends. The CDR3 covers 13 residues. Looked up from germline, CDR1 is SGHTA and CDR2 is FQGNSA. CDR3 in DNA: TGTGCCAGCAGCTTAGGGGGCGGCTATGGCTACACCTTC. It specifies CASSLGGGYGYTF.

V and J are TRBV16 and TRBJ1-2; 10 bases agree with TRBD1. V was clipped by 5 bases and J by 4 bases; unmatched bases: 10. Germline CDR1 reads KGHSY; CDR2 reads FQNENV. This CDR3 spans 16 amino acids. CDR3 nucleotide sequence: TGTGCCAGCAGCGAGGGACAGGGGACGCGTTTCTATGGCTACACCTTC. Protein: CASSEGQGTRFYGYTF.

This sequence joins TRBV14 and TRBJ2-3; D remains unclear. Trimming shortened V by 4 bases and J by 3 bases, and 11 bases separated the two germline ends. Germline loops: CDR1 SGHDN, CDR2 FVKESK. This CDR3 is built from 14 residues. The CDR3 DNA sequence: TGTGCCAGCAGCCCTCTAGGATCGACAGATACGCAGTATTTT. This encodes CASSPLGSTDTQYF.

This clone was observed a few times. The chain employs TRBV4-1 and TRBJ2-7; TRBD2 aligns across 11 bases. CDR1 and CDR2 (germline): MGHRA, YSYEKL. The CDR3 runs 14 residues. The V gene end was trimmed by 4 bases and the J gene end by 2 bases; junction bases not matched to a gene: 1. CDR3 protein: CASSRLAGPYEQYF. The CDR3 DNA sequence: TGCGCCAGCAGCCGACTAGCGGGACCCTACGAGCAGTACTTC.

The J gene is TRBJ1-5, the V gene TRBV2; 8 bases align to TRBD1. The CDR3 covers 14 residues. V was clipped by 7 bases and J by 9 bases; unmatched bases: 11. The germline V gene has CDR1 SNHLY and CDR2 FYNNEI. The CDR3 spells CASKSGTGQTPQHF. CDR3 nucleotide sequence: TGTGCCAGCAAGTCCGGGACAGGCCAAACGCCCCAGCATTTT.

A single count supports this clone. The chain uses TRBV27 and TRBJ2-7; a weak D match, TRBD1 (6 bases). This CDR3 has 20 amino acids. V gave up 2 bases and J gave up 2 bases, with 28 bases separating them. In germline, CDR1 is MNHEY, CDR2 SMNVEV (reference sequence). As DNA, the CDR3 is TGTGCCAGCAGTTTACAACAGGGTCTAGGCTTCTCGACTGAGACCTACGAGCAGTACTTC. Translating it yields CASSLQQGLGFSTETYEQYF.